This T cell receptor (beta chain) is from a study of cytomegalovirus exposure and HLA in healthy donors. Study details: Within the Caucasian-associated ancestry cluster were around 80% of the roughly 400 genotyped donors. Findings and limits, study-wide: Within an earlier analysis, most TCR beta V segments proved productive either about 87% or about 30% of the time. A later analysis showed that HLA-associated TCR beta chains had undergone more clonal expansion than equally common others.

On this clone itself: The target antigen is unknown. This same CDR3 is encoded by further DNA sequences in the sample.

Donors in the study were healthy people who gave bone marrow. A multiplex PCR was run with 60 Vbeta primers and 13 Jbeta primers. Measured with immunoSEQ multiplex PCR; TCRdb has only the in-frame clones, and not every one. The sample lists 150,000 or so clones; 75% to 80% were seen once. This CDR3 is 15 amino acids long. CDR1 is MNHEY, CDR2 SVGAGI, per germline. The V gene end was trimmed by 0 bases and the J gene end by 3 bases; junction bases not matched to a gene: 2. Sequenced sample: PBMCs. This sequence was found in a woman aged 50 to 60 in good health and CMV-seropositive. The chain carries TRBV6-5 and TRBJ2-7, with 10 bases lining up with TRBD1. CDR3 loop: CASSYSGTGDYEQYF. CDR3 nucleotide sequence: TGTGCCAGCAGTTACTCCGGGACAGGGGACTACGAGCAGTACTTC.